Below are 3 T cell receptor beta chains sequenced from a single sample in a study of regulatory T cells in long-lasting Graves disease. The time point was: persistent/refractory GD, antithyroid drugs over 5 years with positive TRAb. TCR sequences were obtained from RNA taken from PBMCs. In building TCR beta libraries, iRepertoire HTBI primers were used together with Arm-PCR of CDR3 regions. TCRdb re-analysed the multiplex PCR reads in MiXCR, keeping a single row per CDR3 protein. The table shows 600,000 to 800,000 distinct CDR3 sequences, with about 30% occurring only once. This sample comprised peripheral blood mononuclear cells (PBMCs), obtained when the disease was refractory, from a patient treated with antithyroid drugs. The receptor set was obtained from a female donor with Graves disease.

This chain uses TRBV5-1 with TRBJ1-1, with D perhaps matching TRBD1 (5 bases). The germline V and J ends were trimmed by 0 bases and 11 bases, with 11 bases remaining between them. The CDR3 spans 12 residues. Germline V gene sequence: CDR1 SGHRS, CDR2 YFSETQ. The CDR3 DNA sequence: TGCGCCAGCAGCTTGGACATCGGGGCTGCTTTCTTT. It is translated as CASSLDIGAAFF.

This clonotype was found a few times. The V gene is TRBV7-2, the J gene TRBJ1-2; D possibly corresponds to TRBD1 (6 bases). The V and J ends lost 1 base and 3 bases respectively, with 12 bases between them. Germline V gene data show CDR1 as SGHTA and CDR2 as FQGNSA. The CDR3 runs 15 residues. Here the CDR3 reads CASSLVGGGDYGYTF. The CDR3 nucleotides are TGTGCCAGCAGCTTAGTAGGTGGGGGCGACTATGGCTACACCTTC. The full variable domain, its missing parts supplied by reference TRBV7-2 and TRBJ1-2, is GAGVSQSPSNKVTEKGKDVELRCDPISGHTALYWYRQSLGQGLEFLIYFQGNSAPDKSGLPSDRFSAERTGGSVSTLTIQRTQQEDSAVYLCASSLVGGGDYGYTFGSGTRLTVV.

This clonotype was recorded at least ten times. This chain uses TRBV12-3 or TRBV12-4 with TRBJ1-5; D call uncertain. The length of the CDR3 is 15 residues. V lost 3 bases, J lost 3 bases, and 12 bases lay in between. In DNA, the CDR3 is TGTGCCAGCAGTTTGTGGCAGGTTAACAATCAGCCCCAGCATTTT. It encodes CASSLWQVNNQPQHF.